This TCR beta chain was sequenced in a study of T-cell memory formation after mild COVID-19. Study-wide results and caveats: SARS-CoV-2 specificity of second-wave clones peaking day 37 was unconfirmed. Some clones that responded were present in memory (sampled pre-infection), which suggests cross-reactive memory joined. CD4+ contracting clones were found mainly in CM and EM, and CD8+ ones in EMRA.

Germline assignment: CDR1 MNHEY and CDR2 SVGEGT. CDR3 size: 13 residues. V was clipped by 2 bases and J by 4 bases, with 9 bases between them. This clonotype turned up a few times. The antigen is unknown. TCRdb itself ran the 5' RACE reads through MiXCR, one entry per CDR3 protein. The data show 90,000 to 120,000 distinct CDR3 sequences, around 10% seen once. Material for sequencing was PBMCs or a T cell subset sorted from them (not recorded which). The chain uses TRBV6-2 or TRBV6-3 and TRBJ2-7, with D possibly being TRBD2 (5 bases). This receptor was obtained from a man between 18 and 29 years old who had mild COVID-19 (a few samples of this study predate the infection). Cell type and time point are not known. CDR3 in amino acids: CASSYPTGYEQYV. As DNA, the CDR3 is TGTGCCAGCAGTTACCCGACGGGATACGAGCAGTACGTC.